The source of this T cell receptor (beta chain) is a study of control samples from healthy donors and cancer patients. Assay used: immunoSEQ multiplex PCR; TCRdb lists only in-frame clones, some missing. Seen here are about 89,000 clones, over 65% observed once, and the top ten hold 2% to 2.5%. This receptor was obtained from a woman aged 40 to 50 in good health. Sequencing was performed on blood.

This CDR3 is CATSATTSGGYEQYF. CDR3 in DNA: TGTGCCACCAGCGCAACGACTAGCGGGGGATACGAGCAGTACTTC. The rearrangement uses TRBV15 and TRBJ2-7; 12 nucleotides match TRBD2. Unmatched junction bases numbered 6, after V lost 5 bases and J lost 4 bases. CDR1 LNHNV and CDR2 YYDKDF come from the germline V gene (reference sequence). The CDR3 totals 15 residues.